The 10 T cell receptor beta chains given below trace back to one sample, sequenced in a study of glioma-infiltrating T cells. TCR alpha and beta CDR3 regions were amplified from RNA using iRepertoire nested multiplex PCR. One entry per CDR3 protein, called by TCRdb with MiXCR from the multiplex PCR reads. The table includes 90,000 to 110,000 distinct CDR3 sequences, 20% to 25% detected once. Sequencing was carried out using glioma tissue, nonneoplastic brain tissue, or PBMCs (not recorded which). These receptors were collected from a human donor with low-grade glioma or glioblastoma, undergoing nonglioma brain surgery, or in good health (not recorded which).

The chain combines TRBV6-9 with TRBJ2-5; D ambiguous. With 2 bases removed from V and 2 bases from J, the gap between germline ends came to 9 bases. Germline V gene data show CDR1 as MNHGY and CDR2 as SVAAGI. This CDR3 spans 14 amino acids. The CDR3 DNA reads as TGTGCCAGCAGTTATCGGGCTAGTCAAGAGACCCAGTACTTC. Its protein is CASSYRASQETQYF.

The chain has TRBV18 and TRBJ1-1; D not certain. Per the germline V gene, CDR1 is KGHSH and CDR2 is LQKENI. The CDR3 has 14 residues. The V gene lost 3 bases and the J gene lost 0 bases, with 8 bases spanning the gap. The CDR3 nucleotides read TGTGCCAGCTCACCTGAGACCATGAACACTGAAGCTTTCTTT. The encoded protein is CASSPETMNTEAFF.

There are a few counts of this clonotype. CDR3 amino acids: CASRHTGGGLVEAFF. CDR3 sequence (DNA): TGCGCCAGCAGGCACACAGGGGGCGGGTTGGTTGAAGCTTTCTTT. V and J are TRBV4-3 and TRBJ1-1; 9 nucleotides match TRBD1. CDR1 and CDR2 (germline): LGHNA, YSLEER. After removal of 6 bases from V and 7 bases from J, the junction contained 12 bases not matched to a gene. The CDR3 extends over 15 amino acids.

The V gene is TRBV13, the J gene TRBJ2-7; 9 bases fit TRBD2. CDR1 and CDR2 from the germline V gene are PRHDT and FYEKMQ (reference sequence). V was clipped by 5 bases and J by 3 bases; unmatched bases: 5. The CDR3 is 14 residues long. Here the CDR3 DNA reads TGTGCCAGCAGCCGGGCTAGCGGGGTCTACGAGCAGTACTTC. This codes for CASSRASGVYEQYF.

This clonotype was seen ten or more times. The chain employs TRBV28 and TRBJ2-7; a possible D gene is TRBD1 (6 bases). The CDR3 sequence is 12 residues long. V gave up 5 bases and J gave up 2 bases, with 7 bases separating them. Germline assignment: CDR1 MDHEN and CDR2 SYDVKM. CDR3 coding DNA: TGTGCCAGCAGTACAGGGCCCTACGAGCAGTACTTC. Translation gives CASSTGPYEQYF. Looking up the rest from reference TRBV28 and TRBJ2-7 gives the full variable domain: DVKVTQSSRYLVKRTGEKVFLECVQDMDHENMFWYRQDPGLGLRLIYFSYDVKMKEKGDIPEGYSVSREKKERFSLILESASTNQTSMYLCASSTGPYEQYFGPGTRLTVT.

This clonotype was counted many times. V and J are TRBV20-1 and TRBJ1-1; D is uncertain. Germline CDR1 DFQATT, CDR2 SNEGSKA (reference sequence). The V and J ends lost 3 bases and 6 bases respectively, with 8 bases between them. This CDR3 is built from 11 residues. CDR3 protein: CSASLFSEAFF. CDR3 coding DNA: TGCAGTGCTAGCTTGTTCTCTGAAGCTTTCTTT.

This clonotype was seen at least ten times. The rearrangement links TRBV27 to TRBJ2-3; 10 nucleotides match TRBD2. There are 15 residues in the CDR3. The germline V gene encodes CDR1 MNHEY and CDR2 SMNVEV (reference sequence). The V and J ends lost 3 bases and 6 bases, in that order; junction bases with no gene match: 6. The chain's CDR3 is CASSFGTSGDDTQYF. CDR3 in DNA: TGTGCCAGCAGTTTTGGAACTAGCGGGGACGATACGCAGTATTTT.

Many counts were recorded for this clonotype. This chain uses TRBV6-1 with TRBJ2-7, with TRBD1 matching 8 bases. The CDR3 is made up of 15 amino acids. With 6 bases clipped from V and 1 base from J, the junction kept 8 bases outside the gene matches. CDR1 and CDR2 from the germline V gene are MNHNS and SASEGT. Here the CDR3 DNA reads TGTGCCAGCAGACCCGGACAGGGACTTTCCTACGAGCAGTACTTC. Translating it yields CASRPGQGLSYEQYF.

There are many counts of this clonotype. V is TRBV19 and J is TRBJ2-1; maybe TRBD2 (6 bases). This CDR3 is built from 13 residues. Germline V CDR1 and CDR2: LNHDA, SQIVND (reference sequence). Trimming stripped 0 bases from V and 9 bases from J, with 9 bases between. CDR3 nucleotide sequence: TGTGCCAGTAGTATAGAATTGGAGGGTGAGCAGTTCTTC. Protein: CASSIELEGEQFF.

In this sample, this clonotype turned up many times. The chain has TRBV11-2 and TRBJ2-1; D remains unclear. The germline gives CDR1 SGHAT, CDR2 FQNNGV. Trimming cost V 6 bases and J 6 bases, with 12 bases left between them. The CDR3 loop spans 13 amino acids. CDR3 sequence reads: CASSSNHANEQFF. The DNA for the CDR3 is TGTGCCAGCAGTTCCAACCACGCCAATGAGCAGTTCTTC. Full variable domain (rest looked up from reference TRBV11-2 and TRBJ2-1): EAGVAQSPRYKIIEKRQSVAFWCNPISGHATLYWYQQILGQGPKLLIQFQNNGVVDDSQLPKDRFSAERLKGVDSTLKIQPAKLEDSAVYLCASSSNHANEQFFGPGTRLTVL.